This T cell receptor beta chain was sequenced during a study of blood T cell repertoires in COVID-19. The wider study: Sites across the United States, Italy and Spain contributed samples from acute and convalescent COVID-19. T cells, B-cell-depleted T cells, or PBMCs provided the cDNA or gDNA that served as material.

Profiling relied on immunoSEQ multiplex PCR, and the TCRdb table lists in-frame clones only, not all of them. The sample gives about 280,000 clones, 83% of which show up once; over 9% is in the top ten. This CDR3 spans 17 amino acids. V was pared by 2 bases and J by 6 bases, with 12 bases of the junction left unmatched. Germline CDR1 and CDR2: KGHSH and LQKENI. The V and J genes are TRBV18 and TRBJ2-2; 7 bases are shared with TRBD2. The source material was peripheral blood. The TCR sequence derives from a woman in her forties or fifties who had recovered from COVID-19. Written as DNA, the CDR3 is TGTGCCAGCTCACCATACCTAGCGGCACGGACCGCCGGGGAGCTGTTTTTT. Amino acids: CASSPYLAARTAGELFF. The entire variable domain, with the rest obtained from reference TRBV18 and TRBJ2-2, is as follows: NAGVMQNPRHLVRRRGQEARLRCSPMKGHSHVYWYRQLPEEGLKFMVYLQKENIIDESGMPKERFSAEFPKEGPSILRIQQVVRGDSAAYFCASSPYLAARTAGELFFGEGSRLTVL.